The 17 T cell receptor beta chains reported below all come from one sample, sequenced in a study of beta chain features in type 1 diabetes. Study-wide results and caveats: Within each of all four CD4+ subsets, Type 1 diabetes patients had TCRB CDR3s that were moderately but significantly shorter.

These receptors' antigens are unknown. Since all of the isolated RNA was reverse transcribed, expressed TCRB transcripts were what got sequenced. Assay used: immunoSEQ multiplex PCR; TCRdb lists only in-frame clones, some missing. This table holds hundreds of thousands of clones, 10% to 15% found once. Specimen: naive CD4+ T cells from blood. The receptors shown here come from a man between 18 and 29 years old with type 1 diabetes.

This clone has only a few counts. V and J are TRBV7-2 and TRBJ1-5; TRBD1 matches 7 bases. This CDR3 spans 15 amino acids. With V trimmed by 5 bases and J by 0 bases, 4 bases remained unmatched. The germline V gene has CDR1 SGHTA and CDR2 FQGNSA. In DNA form, the CDR3 reads TGTGCCAGCAGCCCACAGGGGTATAGCAATCAGCCCCAGCATTTT. This sequence encodes CASSPQGYSNQPQHF.

This clone was seen only a few times. The chain combines TRBV28 with TRBJ1-5, with 7 bases identical to TRBD1. The V and J ends lost 8 bases and 1 base, in that order; junction bases with no gene match: 2. The CDR3 runs 13 residues. Germline CDR1 MDHEN, CDR2 SYDVKM. CDR3 amino acids: CASEGASNQPQHF. The CDR3 DNA is TGTGCCAGCGAGGGGGCCAGCAATCAGCCCCAGCATTTT.

The chain links TRBV6-1 to TRBJ1-2; no definite D call. Trimming left V 1 base short and J 1 base short, with 7 bases between. The CDR3 has 14 residues. Per germline, CDR1 MNHNS and CDR2 SASEGT. As DNA, the CDR3 is TGTGCCAGCAGTGAAGTAGCTGATAACTATGGCTACACCTTC. Protein product: CASSEVADNYGYTF.

The chain recombines TRBV25-1 with TRBJ2-7; 8 bases match TRBD1. Germline loops: CDR1 MGHDK, CDR2 SYGVNS. CDR3 length: 17 amino acids. The ends lost 3 bases at V and 1 base at J; junction bases unmatched: 11. The CDR3 coding sequence is TGTGCCAGCAGTGATCGGACAGGGCGGAAGAGATCCTACGAGCAGTACTTC. It yields the protein CASSDRTGRKRSYEQYF.

This chain connects TRBV27 to TRBJ2-6; a possible D gene is TRBD1 (6 bases). Trimming removed 3 bases from V and 0 bases from J, with 15 bases in between. The CDR3 contains 18 residues. CDR1 MNHEY and CDR2 SMNVEV come from the germline V gene (reference sequence). The DNA for the CDR3 is TGTGCCAGCAGTTTGTCCGGGACAAGATTCTCTGGGGCCAACGTCCTGACTTTC. Its protein product is CASSLSGTRFSGANVLTF.

The chain is built from TRBV29-1 and TRBJ1-5, with 7 bases lining up with TRBD1. J lost 6 bases, V lost 3 bases, and 8 bases had no gene match. The CDR3 contains 14 residues. Germline-derived CDR1 and CDR2 are SQVTM and ANQGSEA. CDR3 in amino acids: CSVDEGGGGQPQHF. The CDR3 DNA reads as TGCAGCGTTGATGAAGGGGGCGGCGGTCAGCCCCAGCATTTT.

The chain recombines TRBV11-1 with TRBJ1-1, with D tentatively TRBD1 (6 bases). CDR3 length: 15 amino acids. With 3 bases removed from V and 0 bases from J, the gap between germline ends came to 11 bases. Germline V gives CDR1 SGHAT, CDR2 FQDESV (reference sequence). The CDR3 coding sequence is TGTGCCAGCAGCTTTATAGGACAGATGAACACTGAAGCTTTCTTT. This gives the protein CASSFIGQMNTEAFF.

This clone came up a few times. V and J are TRBV5-6 and TRBJ1-1, with TRBD1 as a possible D gene (5 bases). The CDR3 length is 17 residues. V was cut by 0 bases and J by 0 bases, with 15 bases left in between. The germline gives CDR1 SGHDT, CDR2 YYEEEE. The CDR3 reads CASSLGGPGRMNTEAFF. The CDR3 DNA is TGTGCCAGCAGCTTGGGCGGGCCGGGACGGATGAACACTGAAGCTTTCTTT.

This chain connects TRBV18 to TRBJ2-3, with 8 bases matching TRBD2. The CDR3 loop spans 13 amino acids. Trimming at V came to 2 bases and at J to 6 bases, leaving 1 base not matched to a gene. The germline V gene has CDR1 KGHSH and CDR2 LQKENI. The chain's CDR3 is CASSPSSGDTQYF. CDR3 in DNA: TGTGCCAGCTCACCATCTAGCGGGGATACGCAGTATTTT.

This rearrangement joins TRBV30 to TRBJ1-4; D unclear. This CDR3 contains 14 residues. CDR1 and CDR2 (germline): GTSNPN, SVGIG (reference sequence). Trimming pared 0 bases from V and 5 bases from J, leaving 10 bases between. Here the CDR3 DNA reads TGTGCCTGGAGTGTGGGCAGCCAAAATGAAAAACTGTTTTTT. It translates to CAWSVGSQNEKLFF.

The V gene is TRBV30, the J gene TRBJ2-7; D gene ambiguous. The CDR3 length is 13 residues. V was clipped by 1 base and J by 2 bases, with 9 bases between them. Per the germline V gene, CDR1 is GTSNPN and CDR2 is SVGIG (reference sequence). The CDR3 DNA reads as TGTGCCTGGAGTGGGACGCCGGCCTACGAGCAGTACTTC. This translates into CAWSGTPAYEQYF.

The chain is built from TRBV19 and TRBJ1-5; 9 nucleotides align to TRBD1. Germline values: CDR1 LNHDA, CDR2 SQIVND (reference sequence). With 6 bases clipped from V and 6 bases from J, the junction kept 3 bases outside the gene matches. The CDR3 length is 13 residues. The CDR3 DNA reads as TGTGCCAGTAGGGGACAGGGAAGTCAGCCCCAGCATTTT. Translating it yields CASRGQGSQPQHF.

This clone has more than one count but fewer than ten. The chain joins TRBV2 to TRBJ2-7, with D perhaps matching TRBD1 (5 bases). The V gene's germline CDR1 is SNHLY and CDR2 FYNNEI. CDR3 length: 14 residues. Trimming cost V 4 bases and J 0 bases, with 10 bases left between them. The CDR3 bases are TGTGCCAGCAGTGGACAGACGAGCTCCTACGAGCAGTACTTC. Protein sequence: CASSGQTSSYEQYF.

This clone was seen a handful of times. This sequence joins TRBV2 and TRBJ2-5, with a possible D match to TRBD2 (6 bases). There are 14 residues in the CDR3. V was trimmed by 7 bases and J by 6 bases, leaving 18 bases between them. Germline CDR1 is SNHLY and CDR2 is FYNNEI. The CDR3 sequence: CASTGDSKVKTQYF. DNA of the CDR3: TGTGCCAGCACGGGGGACTCTAAAGTCAAGACCCAGTACTTC.

This sequence joins TRBV9 and TRBJ1-6; D is unresolved. Deletions cut 0 bases from V and 3 bases from J, with 7 bases between. Germline V CDR1 and CDR2: SGDLS, YYNGEE. This CDR3 has 15 residues. The CDR3 protein is CASSVVADYNSPLHF. CDR3 nucleotides: TGTGCCAGCAGCGTAGTAGCAGACTATAATTCACCCCTCCACTTT.

The J gene is TRBJ1-2, the V gene TRBV29-1, with D unclear. The V gene lost 4 bases and the J gene lost 2 bases, with 14 bases spanning the gap. Looked up from germline, CDR1 is SQVTM and CDR2 is ANQGSEA. CDR3 size: 14 residues. The CDR3 sequence is CSVGATGKNYGYTF. The CDR3 bases are TGCAGCGTTGGGGCAACGGGGAAAAACTATGGCTACACCTTC.

The rearrangement joins TRBV30 to TRBJ2-5, with D perhaps matching TRBD1 (6 bases). The V gene lost 0 bases and the J gene lost 7 bases, with 15 bases spanning the gap. In germline, CDR1 is GTSNPN, CDR2 SVGIG (reference sequence). CDR3 length: 14 residues. In DNA, the CDR3 is TGTGCCTGGAGTGTGGGGGCGTCACTGGGGACCCAGTACTTC. As protein: CAWSVGASLGTQYF.